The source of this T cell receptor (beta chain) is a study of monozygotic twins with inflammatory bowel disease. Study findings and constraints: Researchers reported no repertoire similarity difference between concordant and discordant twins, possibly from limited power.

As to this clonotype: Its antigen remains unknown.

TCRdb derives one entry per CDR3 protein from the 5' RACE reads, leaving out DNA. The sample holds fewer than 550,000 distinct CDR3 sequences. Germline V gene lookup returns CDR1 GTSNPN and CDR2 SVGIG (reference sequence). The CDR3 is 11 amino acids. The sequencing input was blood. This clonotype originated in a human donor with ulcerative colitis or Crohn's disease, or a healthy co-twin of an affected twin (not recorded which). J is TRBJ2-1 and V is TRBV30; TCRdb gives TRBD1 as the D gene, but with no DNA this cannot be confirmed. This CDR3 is CAWSALRGQFF.